This TCR beta chain stems from a study of early T cells in non-severe SARS-CoV-2 infection. Study-wide context: Unsorted whole blood bulk RNA was sequenced, with unpaired chains. Study-level results: Matching results from VDJdb favored anti-spike CD8 responses, leaving private and CD4 specificities undetected.

Trimming removed 5 bases at V and 2 bases at J, with 13 bases between. CDR3 size: 15 residues. Germline V gene data show CDR1 as PRHDT and CDR2 as FYEKMQ (reference sequence). Individually, cDNA molecules had unique molecular identifiers attached to them. TCRdb fed the 5' RACE reads into MiXCR, producing one record per CDR3 protein. Of 80,000 to 95,000 distinct CDR3 sequences in the sample, about 15% were seen once. To note about this clonotype: As yet, its antigen is unknown.

Sequenced input: whole blood. The rearrangement links TRBV13 to TRBJ1-3, with a weak D call TRBD1 (6 bases). The source is an adult who was a healthcare worker with PCR-confirmed SARS-CoV-2 infection or an uninfected control (not recorded which). CDR3 DNA: TGTGCCAGCAGCCGGGGGGGGCAGCCTGGAAACACCATATATTTT. This codes for CASSRGGQPGNTIYF.